This T cell receptor (beta chain) was profiled in a study of blood T cell repertoires in COVID-19. Background on the study: From the United States, Italy and Spain came samples of acute and convalescent COVID-19.

The CDR3 length is 12 residues. Between the trimmed V and J ends, which lost 3 bases and 4 bases, there was a span of 6 bases. Authors' processing steps: Reference gene primers were amplified, and this amplification served to estimate nucleated cell counts. The table came from immunoSEQ multiplex PCR; TCRdb's copy has only in-frame clones and leaves some out. The DNA was the basis for D and trimming; V, J and clone size are from that table. The profile shows about 170,000 clones, about four fifths of them singletons. This TCR was recovered from a man between 35 and 55 years old who had recovered from COVID-19. The chain uses TRBV12-3 or TRBV12-4 and TRBJ1-2; D call uncertain. The sample comprised peripheral blood. CDR3 region: CASSFFSYGYTF. Written as DNA, the CDR3 is TGTGCCAGCAGTTTTTTCAGCTATGGCTACACCTTC.